This TCR beta chain was recovered during a study of HIV-infected patients and healthy controls. General study results and limits: A major limitation was that merely sixteen HIV-infected individuals were processed. HIV-infected patients and controls differed significantly in mean usage of eight alpha and eight beta V genes.

cDNA was made from approximately 500 ng RNA using alpha and beta constant primers. Alpha and beta chain libraries were made separately by chain-specific third strand synthesis with multiplexing indices. TCRdb re-analysed the 5' RACE reads in MiXCR, keeping a single row per CDR3 protein. The sample lists about 10,000 distinct CDR3 sequences, 6.5% to 9% occurring once. This CDR3 region has 13 residues. Germline V gene lookup returns CDR1 DFQATT and CDR2 SNEGSKA (reference sequence). The repertoire came from unfractionated whole blood and reflected all unsorted peripheral T cells. This clonotype was recorded at least ten times. As yet, its antigen is unknown. The junction shows a germline mismatch at one end, possibly a read error.

The source material was blood. The rearrangement joins TRBV20-1 to TRBJ2-2; D is unresolved. The TCR sequence derives from an adult in good health. Written as DNA, the CDR3 is TGCAGCGCTAATTCGGCCCACACCGGGGAGCTGTTTTTT. Its protein is CSANSAHTGELFF.